Below are 22 T cell receptor beta chains sequenced from a single sample in a study of blood T cell repertoires in COVID-19. Produced via immunoSEQ multiplex PCR; TCRdb's table is partial and in-frame only. This sample has approximately 150,000 clones, with 80% to 85% found just once. Sequenced: peripheral blood. Receptors originate from a man aged 55 to 70 with acute or convalescent COVID-19.

This chain connects TRBV2 to TRBJ2-1; possible D gene TRBD2, 6 bases. This CDR3 has 16 amino acids. Between the trimmed V and J ends, which lost 2 bases and 0 bases, there was a span of 11 bases. Germline V CDR1 and CDR2: SNHLY, FYNNEI. CDR3 protein: CASSEPASDSYNEQFF. The DNA for the CDR3 is TGTGCCAGCAGTGAACCGGCTAGCGACTCCTACAATGAGCAGTTCTTC.

The V call is TRBV7-3, the J call TRBJ2-7; the D gene is possibly TRBD1 (6 bases). This CDR3 has 14 residues. Germline V CDR1 and CDR2: SGHTA, FQGTGA. V was cut by 5 bases and J by 5 bases, with 16 bases left in between. The CDR3 DNA reads as TGTGCCAGCAGCATAAACAGGGATGTCAACGAGCAGTACTTC. Its protein product is CASSINRDVNEQYF.

This rearrangement joins TRBV9 to TRBJ2-1, with D maybe TRBD2 (5 bases). Per germline, CDR1 SGDLS and CDR2 YYNGEE. The CDR3 runs 15 residues. V dropped 1 base and J dropped 4 bases, with 12 bases sitting between them. The CDR3 DNA reads TGTGCCAGCAGCGTAAGCAACGGGGTTTACAATGAGCAGTTCTTC. Translated, it gives CASSVSNGVYNEQFF.

The chain joins TRBV19 to TRBJ2-7; 11 bases are shared with TRBD2. Per the germline V gene, CDR1 is LNHDA and CDR2 is SQIVND (reference sequence). Trimming removed 3 bases from V and 2 bases from J; junction bases left unmatched: 3. CDR3 length: 15 amino acids. This CDR3 reads CASSIGTSGTYEQYF. CDR3 coding DNA: TGTGCCAGTAGTATCGGGACTAGCGGTACCTACGAGCAGTACTTC.

This clone came up a few times. V and J are TRBV7-9 and TRBJ2-5; D is unresolved. The V and J ends lost 5 bases and 5 bases respectively, with 15 bases between them. The CDR3 consists of 14 residues. The germline CDR1 and CDR2 sequences are SEHNR and FQNEAQ (reference sequence). Written as DNA, the CDR3 is TGTGCCAGCAGCCCATCCGCGTTCTTGGAGACCCAGTACTTC. This gives the protein CASSPSAFLETQYF.

The rearrangement joins TRBV7-6 to TRBJ1-2; D is possibly TRBD1 (5 bases). Germline V lookup: CDR1 SGHVS, CDR2 FNYEAQ. Trimming left V 5 bases short and J 2 bases short, with 9 bases between. The CDR3 loop spans 13 amino acids. CDR3 sequence: CASSGGKNYGYTF. CDR3 bases: TGTGCCAGCAGCGGGGGGAAGAACTATGGCTACACCTTC.

V is TRBV5-1 and J is TRBJ2-4, with D unclear. The CDR3 loop spans 11 amino acids. In germline, CDR1 is SGHRS, CDR2 YFSETQ. Trimming took off 6 bases at V and 7 bases at J, with 8 bases between the two ends. The CDR3 loop is CASTDGNIQYF. The CDR3 nucleotides are TGCGCCAGCACCGACGGGAACATTCAGTACTTC. Filled out from reference TRBV5-1 and TRBJ2-4, the complete variable domain reads KAGVTQTPRYLIKTRGQQVTLSCSPISGHRSVSWYQQTPGQGLQFLFEYFSETQRNKGNFPGRFSGRQFSNSRSEMNVSTLELGDSALYLCASTDGNIQYFGAGTRLSVL.

The chain uses TRBV5-1 and TRBJ1-1; 8 nucleotides agree with TRBD1. The CDR3 has 16 residues. V lost 3 bases to trimming and J lost 4 bases; unmatched junction nucleotides: 11. CDR1 is SGHRS, CDR2 YFSETQ, per germline. This CDR3 is CASSSGQGNDGTEAFF. CDR3 bases: TGCGCCAGCAGCTCAGGACAGGGTAATGACGGCACTGAAGCTTTCTTT.

This sequence joins TRBV11-3 and TRBJ2-1; the match to TRBD2 covers 13 bases. Per germline, CDR1 SGHNT and CDR2 YENEEA. V lost 5 bases, J lost 9 bases, and 10 bases stayed unmatched. The CDR3 runs to 16 residues. CDR3: CASSMGLAGKGGEQFF. The CDR3 DNA follows: TGTGCCAGCAGCATGGGACTAGCGGGAAAAGGAGGTGAGCAGTTCTTC.

This chain uses TRBV6-5 with TRBJ2-1; D may be TRBD1 (6 bases). This CDR3 is built from 13 residues. V gave up 6 bases and J gave up 8 bases, with 14 bases separating them. CDR1 and CDR2 from the germline V gene are MNHEY and SVGAGI. The CDR3 region is CASRIRGFDEQFF. Here the CDR3 DNA reads TGTGCCAGCAGGATCAGGGGTTTCGATGAGCAGTTCTTC.

The gene calls are TRBV10-3 and TRBJ1-1; 7 bases agree with TRBD1. Germline V gene lookup returns CDR1 ENHRY and CDR2 SYGVKD. This CDR3 is built from 16 residues. V was pared by 6 bases and J by 4 bases, with 14 bases of the junction left unmatched. The CDR3 spells CAIRAPPTGTITEAFF. The DNA of the CDR3 is TGTGCCATCAGGGCACCTCCGACAGGGACGATCACTGAAGCTTTCTTT.

CDR3 coding DNA: TGTGCCAGCAGCCAAGGGGAGTTAGGCTACACCTTC. It is translated as CASSQGELGYTF. The chain has TRBV3-1 (or the pseudogene TRBV3-2) and TRBJ1-2; D remains ambiguous. The V and J ends lost 1 base and 8 bases respectively, with 8 bases between them. Looked up from germline, CDR1 is LGHDT and CDR2 is YNNKEL (reference sequence). This CDR3 is built from 12 residues.

The CDR3 region is CASSMTGNTEAFF. The CDR3 bases are TGCGCCAGCAGCATGACGGGTAACACTGAAGCTTTCTTT. The chain uses TRBV5-1 and TRBJ1-1; no reliable D call. Germline values: CDR1 SGHRS, CDR2 YFSETQ. V was clipped by 4 bases and J by 2 bases, with 9 bases between them. The CDR3 has 13 amino acids.

The V gene is TRBV25-1, the J gene TRBJ2-7; tentatively, D is TRBD1 (6 bases). This CDR3 has 14 amino acids. The V end lost 7 bases, the J end lost 2 bases, and 15 bases lay between the germline ends. The germline V gene encodes CDR1 MGHDK and CDR2 SYGVNS. Here the CDR3 reads CASTSWDKTYEQYF. Written as DNA, the CDR3 is TGTGCCAGCACCTCCTGGGACAAGACCTACGAGCAGTACTTC.

The chain couples TRBV30 to TRBJ1-5; D might be TRBD1 (6 bases). The V gene's germline CDR1 is GTSNPN and CDR2 SVGIG (reference sequence). The V end lost 0 bases, the J end lost 3 bases, and 9 bases lay between the germline ends. The CDR3 consists of 14 residues. The CDR3 DNA reads as TGTGCCTGGAGTGTTGACAGGTACAATCAGCCCCAGCATTTT. It translates to CAWSVDRYNQPQHF.

The chain joins TRBV27 to TRBJ2-2; D is unresolved. CDR1 and CDR2 (germline): MNHEY, SMNVEV (reference sequence). The CDR3 has 15 amino acids. V was trimmed by 1 base and J by 1 base, leaving 7 bases between them. CDR3 nucleotides: TGTGCCAGCAGTTTATATCCAGGGAACACCGGGGAGCTGTTTTTT. Encoded protein: CASSLYPGNTGELFF.

The chain combines TRBV5-4 with TRBJ2-1; TRBD1 aligns across 9 bases. With V trimmed by 2 bases and J by 8 bases, 5 bases remained unmatched. The CDR3 extends over 14 amino acids. Germline values: CDR1 SGHNT, CDR2 YYREEE (reference sequence). The chain's CDR3 is CASSFGTGRYEQFF. In DNA, the CDR3 is TGTGCCAGCAGCTTCGGGACAGGGAGGTATGAGCAGTTCTTC.

The chain joins TRBV5-1 to TRBJ2-5; the match to TRBD2 covers 10 bases. Trimming took 4 bases from V and 5 from J; bases not matched to a gene: 5. Germline CDR1 reads SGHRS; CDR2 reads YFSETQ. The length of the CDR3 is 14 residues. Here the CDR3 reads CASSSGGAVETQYF. CDR3 in DNA: TGCGCCAGCAGCAGCGGGGGGGCGGTGGAGACCCAGTACTTC. The full variable domain, in which reference TRBV5-1 and TRBJ2-5 provide the parts outside the CDR3, is KAGVTQTPRYLIKTRGQQVTLSCSPISGHRSVSWYQQTPGQGLQFLFEYFSETQRNKGNFPGRFSGRQFSNSRSEMNVSTLELGDSALYLCASSSGGAVETQYFGPGTRLLVL.

V gene TRBV10-3 combines with J gene TRBJ1-5, with a tentative D call TRBD1 (6 bases). Trimming shortened V by 2 bases and J by 0 bases, and 11 bases separated the two germline ends. Per the germline V gene, CDR1 is ENHRY and CDR2 is SYGVKD. The CDR3 has 16 amino acids. In DNA, the CDR3 is TGTGCCATCAGTGAGGGGGCAGGGGTTAGCAATCAGCCCCAGCATTTT. Its protein product is CAISEGAGVSNQPQHF.

The chain combines TRBV3-1 (or the pseudogene TRBV3-2) with TRBJ1-5; 11 nucleotides agree with TRBD1. V shed 3 bases and J 5 bases; nucleotides not matched to a gene: 18. The CDR3 is 20 residues long. The germline CDR1 and CDR2 sequences are LGHDT and YNNKEL (reference sequence). The CDR3 coding sequence is TGTGCCAGCAGCCAGCCGGGGGCGACCTTGTGGGGACAGGGGGATCAGCCCCAGCATTTT. This codes for CASSQPGATLWGQGDQPQHF.

The chain combines TRBV5-4 with TRBJ2-1; the match to TRBD2 covers 10 bases. CDR1 is SGHNT, CDR2 YYREEE, per germline (reference sequence). This CDR3 region has 15 residues. Germline trimming cut 5 bases from V and 8 bases from J; bases unmatched to any gene: 10. CDR3 DNA: TGTGCCAGCAGGGGAGAGCTAGCGGGGGAGGATGAGCAGTTCTTC. Translation gives CASRGELAGEDEQFF.

The V and J genes are TRBV5-6 and TRBJ2-2; TRBD2 matches 8 bases. V trimming: 0 bases; J trimming: 1 base; junction bases outside the gene matches: 5. Germline CDR1 is SGHDT and CDR2 is YYEEEE. This CDR3 contains 17 residues. Here the CDR3 reads CASSLGLAGGNTGELFF. The CDR3 bases are TGTGCCAGCAGCTTGGGGCTGGCGGGGGGGAACACCGGGGAGCTGTTTTTT.